Reported below is one T cell receptor beta chain. The data belong to a study of blood T cells in healthy people across ages. With 9 bases removed from V and 4 bases from J, the gap between germline ends came to 13 bases. The CDR3 consists of 13 residues. CDR1 and CDR2 (germline): LNHDA, SQIVND (reference sequence). A second roughly 6 to 12 cycle PCR used barcoded and J-beta primers. A single record per CDR3 protein comes from TCRdb applying MiXCR to the 5' RACE reads. The sample records 600,000 to 1,000,000 distinct CDR3 sequences, 20% to 30% being singletons. In addition, the sample was reused for a study of T cells of mothers and their children.

The chain has TRBV19 and TRBJ1-5; D call uncertain. The TCR was taken from a boy aged 5-17 years in good health. The sample taken for sequencing was blood. The chain's CDR3 is CASGSGANQPQHF. The DNA of the CDR3 is TGTGCCAGCGGGAGCGGAGCTAATCAGCCCCAGCATTTT.